This T cell receptor (beta chain) was sequenced in a study of molecular identifiers for immune sequencing clone quantification. TCRdb processed the PCR reads anew with MiXCR; each CDR3 protein has one entry. The sample carries approximately 630,000 distinct CDR3 sequences, about 25% recorded once. Germline V CDR1 and CDR2: GTSNPN, SVGIG (reference sequence). Trimming at V came to 2 bases and at J to 3 bases, leaving 9 bases not matched to a gene. The CDR3 loop spans 17 amino acids. In this sample, this clonotype turned up a few times. The sequencing sample was made of naive CD8+ T cells from blood, with Jurkat cell RNA spiked in. This sample's subset: FACS-sorted CD8+CD4-CCR7+CD45RA+ naive T cells. V usage is TRBV30 and J usage is TRBJ2-2; TRBD1 aligns across 10 bases. The TCR sequence derives from a human donor in good health. Some libraries in this study had Jurkat cell RNA spiked in. This chain's CDR3 is CAWSSAFGTGDTGELFF. The CDR3 DNA follows: TGTGCCTGGAGTTCCGCTTTTGGGACAGGGGACACCGGGGAGCTGTTTTTT.